The 5 T cell receptor beta chains in this list originate from one sample, sequenced in a study of identical twins (dated by TCRdb to about 2016). Receptor libraries were prepared by 5' RACE. Sequencing was carried out with an Illumina HiSeq 2000. TCRdb reran the public reads through fastp at Q25 and MiXCR, keeping productive beta chains. All rows with the same CDR3 protein become a single entry with the most common DNA and genes. Present in this sample are around 290,000 distinct CDR3 sequences, roughly 10% of which were seen just once. Approximately 6.5% of the sample comes from the top ten. This sample also belongs to another study, concerning yellow fever vaccine responses in identical twins.

Sample: CD8+ T cells sorted from blood. The receptors were sampled from a woman aged 18 to 35 in good health.

The V and J genes are TRBV28 and TRBJ2-3, with 9 nucleotides matching TRBD2. Germline V gene lookup returns CDR1 MDHEN and CDR2 SYDVKM. The trim removed 0 bases at V and 5 bases at J, leaving 6 bases unmatched. The CDR3 is 16 residues long. CDR3 nucleotides: TGTGCCAGCAGTTTATGGCGGGGGGGCCTCGGAGATACGCAGTATTTT. This sequence encodes CASSLWRGGLGDTQYF.

The V and J genes are TRBV6-5 and TRBJ2-3; D may be TRBD1 (5 bases). Germline CDR1 is MNHEY and CDR2 is SVGAGI. V dropped 8 bases and J dropped 6 bases, with 9 bases sitting between them. This CDR3 contains 11 residues. The CDR3 loop reads CASQGADTQYF. In nucleotides, the CDR3 is TGTGCCAGCCAAGGGGCCGATACGCAGTATTTT.

This clonotype showed up many times. The chain combines TRBV18 with TRBJ2-3; D may match TRBD1 or TRBD2 (6 bases each). The CDR3 sequence is 15 residues long. V lost 3 bases and J 3 bases, leaving 13 bases between the germline ends. CDR1 and CDR2 (germline): KGHSH, LQKENI. CDR3 protein: CASSPLEGETDTQYF. The CDR3 DNA sequence: TGTGCCAGCTCACCGTTGGAGGGGGAGACAGATACGCAGTATTTT. Full variable domain (outside the CDR3, taken from reference TRBV18 and TRBJ2-3): NAGVMQNPRHLVRRRGQEARLRCSPMKGHSHVYWYRQLPEEGLKFMVYLQKENIIDESGMPKERFSAEFPKEGPSILRIQQVVRGDSAAYFCASSPLEGETDTQYFGPGTRLTVL.

This clonotype was seen at least ten times. The rearrangement uses TRBV15 and TRBJ2-1; 9 bases are shared with TRBD1. The CDR3 extends over 16 amino acids. Per the germline V gene, CDR1 is LNHNV and CDR2 is YYDKDF (reference sequence). The ends lost 0 bases at V and 5 bases at J; junction bases unmatched: 5. The CDR3 loop is CATSREGGTGHNEQFF. The CDR3 region has the DNA TGTGCCACCAGCAGAGAAGGGGGGACAGGGCACAATGAGCAGTTCTTC. Full variable domain (outside the CDR3, taken from reference TRBV15 and TRBJ2-1): DAMVIQNPRYQVTQFGKPVTLSCSQTLNHNVMYWYQQKSSQAPKLLFHYYDKDFNNEADTPDNFQSRRPNTSFCFLDIRSPGLGDTAMYLCATSREGGTGHNEQFFGPGTRLTVL.

This clonotype was found many times. The rearrangement uses TRBV4-2 and TRBJ2-2; D is unresolved. The CDR3 is made up of 16 amino acids. Trimming took 3 bases from V and 8 from J, leaving 19 bases between them. The germline gives CDR1 LGHNA, CDR2 YNFKEQ. The CDR3 sequence: CASSHPEIGPRGELFF. The DNA of the CDR3 is TGTGCCAGCAGCCATCCCGAGATAGGGCCGAGAGGGGAGCTGTTTTTT.